Listed below are T cell receptor beta chains from one sample, sequenced in a study of blood T cell repertoires in COVID-19. Sequencing was performed with immunoSEQ multiplex PCR; in TCRdb, only in-frame clones are kept and a portion is missing. Seen here are about 180,000 clones, approximately 87% observed once, and the top ten hold about an eighth. Sequences were obtained from peripheral blood. The receptors come from a woman in her 70s with COVID-19, enrolled during active disease. Each CDR3 is given with its conserved first and last residue. Fields, in order: J gene, D gene, clone size, V gene, CDR3 DNA, CDR3 protein. The D gene is left open where the match is weak. For some rows the clone size is stated as once, few or many, or as a class when expanded; others skip it.

j_call: TRBJ1-5
d_call: TRBD1
clone_size: -
v_call: TRBV7-8
cdr3_nt: TGTGCCAGCAGCCCACAGGGGAATCAGCCCCAGCATTTT
cdr3_aa: CASSPQGNQPQHF

j_call: TRBJ2-7
d_call: -
clone_size: -
v_call: TRBV6-2/TRBV6-3
cdr3_nt: TGTGCCAGCAGTCAACAGGGTCGAAACGACGAGCAGTACTTC
cdr3_aa: CASSQQGRNDEQYF

j_call: TRBJ2-2
d_call: TRBD1
clone_size: -
v_call: TRBV19
cdr3_nt: TGTGCCAGTGACCACAAGGACAGGGGGTGGAACACCGGGGAGCTGTTTTTT
cdr3_aa: CASDHKDRGWNTGELFF

j_call: TRBJ2-1
d_call: TRBD2
clone_size: -
v_call: TRBV3-1/TRBV3-2
cdr3_nt: TGTGCCAGCAGCCAAGATATGGTAGCGGGAGGCAATGAGCAGTTCTTC
cdr3_aa: CASSQDMVAGGNEQFF

j_call: TRBJ2-7
d_call: TRBD1
clone_size: few
v_call: TRBV10-1
cdr3_nt: TGCGCCACAAGGCCGGGACAGGGTGACGAGCAGTACTTC
cdr3_aa: CATRPGQGDEQYF

j_call: TRBJ1-2
d_call: -
clone_size: -
v_call: TRBV12-3/TRBV12-4
cdr3_nt: TGTGCCAGCAGTTTACTGGGAGGCTATGGCTACACCTTC
cdr3_aa: CASSLLGGYGYTF

j_call: TRBJ2-7
d_call: TRBD2
clone_size: -
v_call: TRBV5-5
cdr3_nt: TGTGCCAGCAGCGCGACTAGCGGGAGGCCCTCCTACGAGCAGTACTTC
cdr3_aa: CASSATSGRPSYEQYF

j_call: TRBJ2-1
d_call: TRBD2
clone_size: -
v_call: TRBV12-3/TRBV12-4
cdr3_nt: TGTGCCAGCAGTCCTAGCGGGGAGAATGAGCAGTTCTTC
cdr3_aa: CASSPSGENEQFF

j_call: TRBJ2-7
d_call: -
clone_size: -
v_call: TRBV20-1
cdr3_nt: TGCAGTGCTCCCTCAGGGGACGAGCAGTACTTC
cdr3_aa: CSAPSGDEQYF

j_call: TRBJ1-6
d_call: -
clone_size: -
v_call: TRBV27
cdr3_nt: TGTGCCAGCAGTTTAGACCCCCCTAGCTCCTATAATTCACCCCTCCACTTT
cdr3_aa: CASSLDPPSSYNSPLHF

j_call: TRBJ2-7
d_call: TRBD2
clone_size: -
v_call: TRBV7-9
cdr3_nt: TGTGCCAGCAGCCTCCCGACTAGCGGGAGCTACGAGCAGTACTTC
cdr3_aa: CASSLPTSGSYEQYF

j_call: TRBJ2-3
d_call: -
clone_size: -
v_call: TRBV3-1/TRBV3-2
cdr3_nt: TGTGCCAGCAGCCAGGGGAGCGACACAGATACGCAGTATTTT
cdr3_aa: CASSQGSDTDTQYF

j_call: TRBJ1-1
d_call: TRBD1
clone_size: once
v_call: TRBV9
cdr3_nt: TGTGCCAGCACACAGGGGCCCGACACTGAAGCTTTCTTT
cdr3_aa: CASTQGPDTEAFF

j_call: TRBJ1-5
d_call: -
clone_size: -
v_call: TRBV11-3
cdr3_nt: TGTGCCAGCAGCTTACTCGACATAACTAGCAATCAGCCCCAGCATTTT
cdr3_aa: CASSLLDITSNQPQHF

j_call: TRBJ1-1
d_call: -
clone_size: -
v_call: TRBV7-9
cdr3_nt: TGTGCCAGCAGCTTACGAGAGAACACTGAAGCTTTCTTT
cdr3_aa: CASSLRENTEAFF

j_call: TRBJ2-1
d_call: -
clone_size: -
v_call: TRBV28
cdr3_nt: TGTGCCAGCAGCCGGGACTTTGCCTTTAGCTCCTACAATGAGCAGTTCTTC
cdr3_aa: CASSRDFAFSSYNEQFF

j_call: TRBJ1-1
d_call: -
clone_size: -
v_call: TRBV28
cdr3_nt: TGTGCCAGCAGTGCGCTAAACAGGGTTGATTCCCCTGAAGCTTTCTTT
cdr3_aa: CASSALNRVDSPEAFF

j_call: TRBJ2-7
d_call: -
clone_size: -
v_call: TRBV19
cdr3_nt: TGTGCCAGTAGCCCCCCTCGTCAGGGCGCCTACGAGCAGTACTTC
cdr3_aa: CASSPPRQGAYEQYF

j_call: TRBJ2-1
d_call: TRBD2
clone_size: -
v_call: TRBV6-2/TRBV6-3
cdr3_nt: TGTGCCAGCAGTTACTCGGGCCCGGGCGGGAGCTCCTACAATGAGCAGTTCTTC
cdr3_aa: CASSYSGPGGSSYNEQFF

j_call: TRBJ1-6
d_call: -
clone_size: -
v_call: TRBV2
cdr3_nt: TGTGCCAGTACGGACAGAAGAAATAATTCACCCCTCCACTTT
cdr3_aa: CASTDRRNNSPLHF

j_call: TRBJ2-2
d_call: TRBD2
clone_size: -
v_call: TRBV6-1
cdr3_nt: TGTGCCAGCAGTGAAACTAGCGGGAGTCCACTCCGGGAGCTGTTTTTT
cdr3_aa: CASSETSGSPLRELFF

j_call: TRBJ2-7
d_call: TRBD1
clone_size: -
v_call: TRBV3-1/TRBV3-2
cdr3_nt: TGTGCCAGCAGCCATAAACAGGGGCCCCCCCACGAGCAGTACTTC
cdr3_aa: CASSHKQGPPHEQYF

j_call: TRBJ2-7
d_call: -
clone_size: -
v_call: TRBV28
cdr3_nt: TGTGCCAGCAGAAGCGGACAGACCTACGAGCAGTACTTC
cdr3_aa: CASRSGQTYEQYF

j_call: TRBJ2-6
d_call: TRBD1
clone_size: -
v_call: TRBV19
cdr3_nt: TGTGCCAGTAGTGAGGGGACAGGAGTCTCTGGGGCCAACGTCCTGACTTTC
cdr3_aa: CASSEGTGVSGANVLTF